Following are 6 T cell receptor beta chains from one sample sequenced in a study of T-cell memory formation after mild COVID-19. One entry per CDR3 protein, called by TCRdb with MiXCR from the 5' RACE reads. This sample yields about 49,000 distinct CDR3 sequences, of which about 7% are seen a single time; approximately 1.5% belongs to the top ten. Sequenced material: PBMCs or a T cell subset sorted from them (not recorded which). All receptors come from a man aged 18 to 35 who had mild COVID-19 (a few samples of this study predate the infection). Cell type and time point are not known.

This clonotype was found a few times. The chain has TRBV4-1 and TRBJ1-6; 10 bases are a match to TRBD1. V dropped 0 bases and J dropped 9; count of bases not matched to a gene: 8. From germline, CDR1 is MGHRA and CDR2 YSYEKL. The CDR3 length is 17 residues. Here the CDR3 reads CASSQDRGTGVSSPLHF. The CDR3 DNA is TGCGCCAGCAGCCAAGATCGAGGGACAGGGGTGAGTTCACCCCTCCACTTT.

This clonotype has a handful of counts. The genes are TRBV6-5 and TRBJ1-2, with 9 bases matching TRBD1. This CDR3 comprises 14 residues. From germline, CDR1 is MNHEY and CDR2 SVGAGI. Trimming removed 2 bases from V and 6 bases from J; junction bases left unmatched: 4. CDR3 loop: CASSYRDRVNGYTF. The DNA for the CDR3 is TGTGCCAGCAGTTACAGGGACAGGGTTAATGGCTACACCTTC.

In this sample, this clonotype turned up a few times. CDR3 region: CSAAQGTANYGYTF. The CDR3 DNA sequence: TGCAGTGCCGCACAGGGAACGGCTAACTATGGCTACACCTTC. The rearrangement uses TRBV20-1 and TRBJ1-2, with TRBD1 as a possible D gene (6 bases). The CDR3 is 14 residues long. The ends were cut back, 6 bases at V and 0 bases at J, with 14 bases in the middle. Germline CDR1 is DFQATT and CDR2 is SNEGSKA (reference sequence).

The table lists this clonotype with a few counts. The chain couples TRBV2 to TRBJ2-5; TRBD1 matches 9 bases. Losses at the gene ends were 7 bases for V and 10 bases for J; bases not matched to a gene: 16. The CDR3 is 15 amino acids. CDR1 is SNHLY and CDR2 is FYNNEI in the germline V gene. The CDR3 DNA reads as TGTGCCAGCACCCGGGACAGGGCCCCGGTAGAAGACCAGTACTTC. It codes for CASTRDRAPVEDQYF. The full variable domain, its missing parts supplied by reference TRBV2 and TRBJ2-5, is EPEVTQTPSHQVTQMGQEVILRCVPISNHLYFYWYRQILGQKVEFLVSFYNNEISEKSEIFDDQFSVERPDGSNFTLKIRSTKLEDSAMYFCASTRDRAPVEDQYFGPGTRLLVL.

The chain couples TRBV7-9 to TRBJ1-1; maybe TRBD1 (5 bases). V lost 2 bases, J lost 5 bases, and 12 bases lay in between. CDR1 is SEHNR, CDR2 FQNEAQ, per germline (reference sequence). The CDR3 runs to 14 residues. The CDR3 is CASSLSPTETEAFF. The CDR3 coding sequence is TGTGCCAGCAGCTTAAGTCCGACAGAGACTGAAGCTTTCTTT. The entire variable domain, with the rest obtained from reference TRBV7-9 and TRBJ1-1, is as follows: DTGVSQNPRHKITKRGQNVTFRCDPISEHNRLYWYRQTLGQGPEFLTYFQNEAQLEKSRLLSDRFSAERPKGSFSTLEIQRTEQGDSAMYLCASSLSPTETEAFFGQGTRLTVV.

This clonotype was detected a few times. The chain employs TRBV27 and TRBJ2-2; the match to TRBD2 covers 12 bases. CDR1 and CDR2 from the germline V gene are MNHEY and SMNVEV (reference sequence). V lost 6 bases to trimming and J lost 4 bases; unmatched junction nucleotides: 9. This CDR3 contains 17 residues. The CDR3 protein is CASRRKLAGGITGELFF. As DNA, the CDR3 is TGTGCCAGCAGGCGCAAACTAGCGGGGGGTATCACCGGGGAGCTGTTTTTT.